The 14 T cell receptor beta chains reported below all come from one sample, sequenced in a study of T cell changes during pregnancy in multiple sclerosis (dated by TCRdb to between 2018 and 2020). Libraries were prepared through the immunoSEQ multiplex PCR assay. TCRdb retrieved this table from immuneACCESS and kept in-frame rearrangements only. Not all clones are present; in checked studies, unresolved V genes account for under half, and no reason is known for the remainder. The sample table shows some 120,000 clones, and approximately 90% are seen once. Less than 2% of the sample rests with the top ten. The sequencing here drew on peripheral blood, taken in the third trimester of pregnancy. The source of these receptors is a female donor with multiple sclerosis, enrolled in a pregnancy study.

J is TRBJ1-3 and V is TRBV6-6; weak D call: TRBD1 (5 bases). Germline-derived CDR1 and CDR2 are MNHNY and SVGAGI (reference sequence). Trimming removed 6 bases at V and 4 bases at J, with 13 bases between. There are 14 residues in the CDR3. CDR3 bases: TGTGCCAGCAGACCGGGACTTTCAGGAAACACCATATATTTT. It encodes CASRPGLSGNTIYF.

The CDR3 DNA sequence: TGTGCCAGCAGCGTAGGACGGGCGGGGAACACTGAAGCTTTCTTT. This translates into CASSVGRAGNTEAFF. The V call is TRBV9, the J call TRBJ1-1; D is ambiguous. Germline V gene lookup returns CDR1 SGDLS and CDR2 YYNGEE. V lost 0 bases to trimming and J lost 1 base, with 10 bases between them. This CDR3 spans 15 amino acids.

This clone was seen only a few times. The chain employs TRBV15 and TRBJ1-3; D is uncertain. The CDR3 runs 14 residues. V was cut by 5 bases and J by 4 bases, with 12 bases left in between. The germline CDR1 and CDR2 sequences are LNHNV and YYDKDF (reference sequence). The chain's CDR3 is CATSVGGPGNTIYF. The CDR3 coding sequence is TGTGCCACCAGCGTTGGAGGGCCAGGAAACACCATATATTTT.

The chain joins TRBV6-1 to TRBJ1-3; 8 nucleotides line up with TRBD1. Trimming took 4 bases from V and 0 from J; bases not matched to a gene: 11. The germline gives CDR1 MNHNS, CDR2 SASEGT. The CDR3 is 18 amino acids. This CDR3 is CASSVTGTGGSSGNTIYF. CDR3 DNA: TGTGCCAGCAGTGTAACCGGGACAGGCGGGAGCTCTGGAAACACCATATATTTT.

This chain links TRBV5-1 with TRBJ2-7; weak D call: TRBD1 (5 bases). The V end was cut by 4 bases, the J end by 3 bases, with 11 bases between. CDR1 is SGHRS and CDR2 is YFSETQ in the germline V gene. The CDR3 is 13 amino acids. CDR3 nucleotides: TGCGCCAGCAGCATACTTACAGGCTACGAGCAGTACTTC. Its translation: CASSILTGYEQYF.

The rearrangement links TRBV6-5 to TRBJ2-5; a weak D match, TRBD2 (6 bases). This CDR3 region has 14 residues. From germline, CDR1 is MNHEY and CDR2 SVGAGI. Trimming took off 0 bases at V and 2 bases at J, with 7 bases between the two ends. In DNA, the CDR3 is TGTGCCAGCAGTTACTCGGAGGGACAAGAGACCCAGTACTTC. Encoded protein: CASSYSEGQETQYF.

The V gene is TRBV9, the J gene TRBJ2-3; TRBD2 might be the D (6 bases). The germline V and J ends were trimmed by 0 bases and 4 bases, with 9 bases remaining between them. Germline values: CDR1 SGDLS, CDR2 YYNGEE. This CDR3 has 14 residues. The CDR3 nucleotides are TGTGCCAGCAGCGTAGTCCCTAGCGCAGATACGCAGTATTTT. Protein product: CASSVVPSADTQYF.

The chain has TRBV7-3 and TRBJ2-2, with unresolved D. CDR3 length equals 13 residues. Germline CDR1 and CDR2: SGHTA and FQGTGA. V was clipped by 5 bases and J by 8 bases, with 12 bases between them. CDR3 loop: CASSPQNPGELFF. The CDR3 DNA sequence: TGTGCCAGCAGCCCACAGAATCCTGGGGAGCTGTTTTTT.

The CDR3 loop reads CASTPDSSYNSPLHF. CDR3 in DNA: TGTGCCAGTACTCCCGACAGCTCCTATAATTCACCCCTCCACTTT. The chain couples TRBV19 to TRBJ1-6; a weak D match, TRBD1 (5 bases). From germline, CDR1 is LNHDA and CDR2 SQIVND (reference sequence). Deletions cut 7 bases from V and 0 bases from J, with 10 bases between. The CDR3 is 15 residues long.

Only one count was recorded for this clone. The chain recombines TRBV7-8 with TRBJ1-2; D remains ambiguous. This CDR3 comprises 13 residues. Trimming took 0 bases from V and 10 from J, leaving 12 bases between them. Looked up from germline, CDR1 is SGHVS and CDR2 is FQNEAQ. CDR3 sequence reads: CASSLAGRNDYTF. The CDR3 nucleotides read TGTGCCAGCAGCTTAGCGGGCAGGAACGACTACACCTTC.

This chain uses TRBV19 with TRBJ2-3; possible D gene TRBD1, 6 bases. Trimming removed 5 bases at V and 1 base at J, with 16 bases between. Germline V lookup: CDR1 LNHDA, CDR2 SQIVND (reference sequence). CDR3 length: 16 amino acids. The CDR3 is CASSPLQGWRTDTQYF. Here the CDR3 DNA reads TGTGCCAGTAGTCCTTTGCAGGGGTGGCGCACAGATACGCAGTATTTT.

The genes are TRBV19 and TRBJ2-7; the D is unclear. This CDR3 is built from 13 residues. V dropped 4 bases and J dropped 6 bases, with 13 bases sitting between them. Germline loops: CDR1 LNHDA, CDR2 SQIVND (reference sequence). The CDR3 bases are TGTGCCAGTAGTACCCCGGCCCCGGGCGAGCAGTACTTC. It codes for CASSTPAPGEQYF.

The V and J genes are TRBV19 and TRBJ1-4; D is possibly TRBD1 (5 bases). Germline assignment: CDR1 LNHDA and CDR2 SQIVND (reference sequence). CDR3 length equals 15 residues. The V gene lost 5 bases and the J gene lost 4 bases, with 14 bases spanning the gap. CDR3 sequence: CASSAGVIGNEKLFF. CDR3 sequence (DNA): TGTGCCAGTAGTGCGGGGGTAATCGGTAATGAAAAACTGTTTTTT.

The chain has TRBV5-8 and TRBJ1-5, with D maybe TRBD1 (6 bases). Trimming pared 5 bases from V and 0 bases from J, leaving 9 bases between. The CDR3 is made up of 14 amino acids. Germline V gene sequence: CDR1 SGHTS, CDR2 YDEGEE. CDR3 DNA: TGTGCCAGCAGGAAGGACAGTAGCAATCAGCCCCAGCATTTT. Residues: CASRKDSSNQPQHF.